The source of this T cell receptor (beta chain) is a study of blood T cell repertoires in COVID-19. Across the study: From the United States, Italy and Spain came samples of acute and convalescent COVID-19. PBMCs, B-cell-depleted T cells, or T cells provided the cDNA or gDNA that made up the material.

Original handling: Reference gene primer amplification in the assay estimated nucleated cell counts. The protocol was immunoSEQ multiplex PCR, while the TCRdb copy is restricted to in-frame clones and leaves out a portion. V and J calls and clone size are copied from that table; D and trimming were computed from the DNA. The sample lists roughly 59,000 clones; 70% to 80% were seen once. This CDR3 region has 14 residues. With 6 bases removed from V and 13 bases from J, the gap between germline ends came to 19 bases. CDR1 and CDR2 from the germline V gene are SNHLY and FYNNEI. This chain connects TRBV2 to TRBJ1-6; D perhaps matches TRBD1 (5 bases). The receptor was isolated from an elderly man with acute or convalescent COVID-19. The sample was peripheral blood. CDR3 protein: CASRGGGEGAPLHF. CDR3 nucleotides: TGTGCCAGCAGAGGCGGGGGGGAAGGGGCGCCCCTCCACTTT.